This T cell receptor (beta chain) came from a study of patients and donors after allogeneic stem cell transplantation. TCRdb independently ran MiXCR on the RT-PCR reads; one entry per CDR3 protein. The sample records hundreds of thousands of distinct CDR3 sequences, roughly two fifths being singletons. CDR3 length: 15 amino acids. The V end lost 1 base, the J end lost 3 bases, and 9 bases lay between the germline ends. Looked up from germline, CDR1 is LGHNA and CDR2 is YSLEER. This clonotype came up a few times. This TCR derives from a human donor who was either an allogeneic HSCT recipient or a stem cell or donor lymphocyte infusion donor (not recorded which). It is not recorded whose cells these are; they may come from a transplant donor. The chain carries TRBV4-3 and TRBJ1-4; D is unresolved. Sequenced material: blood, either unsorted or a sorted T cell fraction (not recorded which). The CDR3 DNA follows: TGCGCCAGCAGCCAAGTTATTGGACCTAATGAAAAACTGTTTTTT. Translating it yields CASSQVIGPNEKLFF.